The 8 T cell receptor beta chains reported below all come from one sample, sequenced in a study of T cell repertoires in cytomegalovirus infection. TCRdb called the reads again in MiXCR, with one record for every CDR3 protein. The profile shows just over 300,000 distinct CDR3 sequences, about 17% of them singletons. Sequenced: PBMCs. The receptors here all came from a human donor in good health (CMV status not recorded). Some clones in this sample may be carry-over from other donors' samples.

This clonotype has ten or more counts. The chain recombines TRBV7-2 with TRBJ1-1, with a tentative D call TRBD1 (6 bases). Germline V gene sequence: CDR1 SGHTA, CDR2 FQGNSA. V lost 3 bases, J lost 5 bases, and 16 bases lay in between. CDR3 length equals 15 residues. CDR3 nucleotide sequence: TGTGCCAGCAGCTTCCGGACAGAGGTTCGTACTGAAGCTTTCTTT. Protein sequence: CASSFRTEVRTEAFF.

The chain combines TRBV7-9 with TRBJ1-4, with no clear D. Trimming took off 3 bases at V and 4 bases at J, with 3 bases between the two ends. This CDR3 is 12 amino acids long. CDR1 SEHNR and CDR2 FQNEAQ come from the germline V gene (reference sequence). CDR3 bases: TGTGCCAGCAGCTTTGATAATGAAAAACTGTTTTTT. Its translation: CASSFDNEKLFF.

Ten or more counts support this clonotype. The CDR3 region has the DNA TGTGCCAGCAGCTTACAAGGGGGCATCCGGTTAGTCTATGGCTACACCTTC. It specifies CASSLQGGIRLVYGYTF. V is TRBV7-8 and J is TRBJ1-2; the match to TRBD1 covers 7 bases. This CDR3 is built from 17 residues. The germline gives CDR1 SGHVS, CDR2 FQNEAQ. Germline trimming cut 2 bases from V and 4 bases from J; bases unmatched to any gene: 13.

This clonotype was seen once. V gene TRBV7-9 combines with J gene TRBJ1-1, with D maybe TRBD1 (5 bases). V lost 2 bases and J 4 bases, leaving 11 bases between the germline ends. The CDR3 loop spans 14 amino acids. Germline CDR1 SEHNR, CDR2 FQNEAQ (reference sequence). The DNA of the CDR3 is TGTGCCAGCAGCTTACAGGGTTCGGGCACTGAAGCTTTCTTT. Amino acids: CASSLQGSGTEAFF.

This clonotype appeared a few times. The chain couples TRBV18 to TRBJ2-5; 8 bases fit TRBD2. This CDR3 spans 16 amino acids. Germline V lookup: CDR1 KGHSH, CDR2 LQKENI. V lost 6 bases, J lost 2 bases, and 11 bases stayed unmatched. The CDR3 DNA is TGTGCCAGCTCGCCAAACGCAGCGGGGGAGCAAGAGACCCAGTACTTC. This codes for CASSPNAAGEQETQYF.

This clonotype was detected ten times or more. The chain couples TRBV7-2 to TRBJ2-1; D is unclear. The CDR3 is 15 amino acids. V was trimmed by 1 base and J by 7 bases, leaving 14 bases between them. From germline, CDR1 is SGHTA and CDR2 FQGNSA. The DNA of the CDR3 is TGTGCCAGCAGCTTAGGGGTGGGTACGTTGAATGAGCAGTTCTTC. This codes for CASSLGVGTLNEQFF. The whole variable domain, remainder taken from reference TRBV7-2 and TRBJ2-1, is GAGVSQSPSNKVTEKGKDVELRCDPISGHTALYWYRQSLGQGLEFLIYFQGNSAPDKSGLPSDRFSAERTGGSVSTLTIQRTQQEDSAVYLCASSLGVGTLNEQFFGPGTRLTVL.

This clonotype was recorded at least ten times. In DNA, the CDR3 is TGTGCCAGCAGCTTAGGGAGGGGGCCCTACGAGCAGTACTTC. Translation gives CASSLGRGPYEQYF. The J gene is TRBJ2-7, the V gene TRBV7-2; a weak D match, TRBD1 (7 bases). The CDR3 sequence is 14 residues long. With 1 base removed from V and 2 bases from J, the gap between germline ends came to 9 bases. Per the germline V gene, CDR1 is SGHTA and CDR2 is FQGNSA.

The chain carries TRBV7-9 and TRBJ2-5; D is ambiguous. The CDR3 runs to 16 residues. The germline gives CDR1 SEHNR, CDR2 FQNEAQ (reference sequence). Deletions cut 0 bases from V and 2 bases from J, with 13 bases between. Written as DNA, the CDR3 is TGTGCCAGCAGCTTAGCTTCCAGAGGTTTTCAAGAGACCCAGTACTTC. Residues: CASSLASRGFQETQYF.